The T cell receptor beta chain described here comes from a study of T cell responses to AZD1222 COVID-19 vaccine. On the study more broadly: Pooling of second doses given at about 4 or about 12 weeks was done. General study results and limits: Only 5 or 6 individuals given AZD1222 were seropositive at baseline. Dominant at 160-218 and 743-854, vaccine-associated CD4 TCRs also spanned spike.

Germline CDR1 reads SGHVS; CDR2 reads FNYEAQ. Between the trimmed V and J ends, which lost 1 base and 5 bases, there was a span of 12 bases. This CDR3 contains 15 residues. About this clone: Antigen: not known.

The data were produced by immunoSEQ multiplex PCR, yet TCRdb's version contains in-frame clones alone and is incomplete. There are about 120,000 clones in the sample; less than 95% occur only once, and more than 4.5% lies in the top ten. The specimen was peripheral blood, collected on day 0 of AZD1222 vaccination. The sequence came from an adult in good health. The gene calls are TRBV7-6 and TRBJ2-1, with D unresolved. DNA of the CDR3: TGTGCCAGCAGCTTAGACAGTAGTGGACACAATGAGCAGTTCTTC. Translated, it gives CASSLDSSGHNEQFF.